The present entry profiles one T cell receptor (beta chain) with its context. Germline values: CDR1 GTSNPN, CDR2 SVGIG (reference sequence). The CDR3 is 12 amino acids. With 1 base removed from V and 10 bases from J, the gap between germline ends came to 8 bases. The record originates from a study of blood T cell repertoires in COVID-19. Study-wide context: Sources were T cells, B-cell-depleted T cells, or PBMCs; the material itself was cDNA or gDNA.

Using immunoSEQ multiplex PCR, the repertoire was profiled, and TCRdb retains in-frame clones only, with some absent. The sample lists about 220,000 clones, about 86% occurring once. The origin of this receptor is a woman aged 45 to 65 with acute COVID-19. The source material was PBMCs or T cells enriched from blood (not recorded which). The chain recombines TRBV30 with TRBJ1-6; D ambiguous. Here the CDR3 reads CAWSGGGSPLHF. The CDR3 DNA is TGTGCCTGGAGTGGCGGAGGATCACCCCTCCACTTT.